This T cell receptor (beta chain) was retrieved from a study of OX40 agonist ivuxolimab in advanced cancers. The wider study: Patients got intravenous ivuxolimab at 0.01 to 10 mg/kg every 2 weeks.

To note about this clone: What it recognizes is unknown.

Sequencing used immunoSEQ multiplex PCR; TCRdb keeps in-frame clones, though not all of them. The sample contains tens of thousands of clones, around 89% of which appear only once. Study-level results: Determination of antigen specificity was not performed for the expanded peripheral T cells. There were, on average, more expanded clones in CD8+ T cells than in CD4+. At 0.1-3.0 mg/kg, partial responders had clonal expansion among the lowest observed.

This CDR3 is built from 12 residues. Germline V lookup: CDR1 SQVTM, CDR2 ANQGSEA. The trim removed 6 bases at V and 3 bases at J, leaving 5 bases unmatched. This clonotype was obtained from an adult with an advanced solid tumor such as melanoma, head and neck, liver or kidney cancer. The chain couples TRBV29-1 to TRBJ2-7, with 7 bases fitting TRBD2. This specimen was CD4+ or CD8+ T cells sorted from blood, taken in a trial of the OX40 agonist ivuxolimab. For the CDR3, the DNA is TGCAGCGTGCGGGGAGGGCGCTACGAGCAGTACTTC. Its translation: CSVRGGRYEQYF.